The present T cell receptor (beta chain) was sequenced within a study of T cells in localized non-small cell lung cancer. Germline V gives CDR1 KGHSH, CDR2 LQKENI. V shed 3 bases, J shed 5 bases, and the junction held 4 bases outside the gene matches. This CDR3 is built from 14 residues. Regarding this clone: Its specificity is unknown.

TCRdb keeps only in-frame clones here, not all; method: immunoSEQ multiplex PCR. The sample shows about 21,000 clones, 85% of them seen only once. General study findings and limits: Longer overall survival was linked to higher blood T cell density.

This sequence joins TRBV18 and TRBJ2-7, with TRBD2 matching over 10 bases. The sequenced sample was PBMCs, obtained before any cancer treatment. The receptor comes from a woman aged 40-70 years with stage II squamous cell lung carcinoma. The CDR3 DNA is TGTGCCAGCTCACCGGCTAGCGGGAGTGACGAGCAGTACTTC. This gives the protein CASSPASGSDEQYF.